What follows describes a single T cell receptor (beta chain). CDR3 length: 17 amino acids. V was pared by 0 bases and J by 0 bases, with 6 bases of the junction left unmatched. CDR1 SGDLS and CDR2 YYNGEE come from the germline V gene. The data belong to a study of radiotherapy plus CTLA-4 blockade in lung cancer. Method: immunoSEQ multiplex PCR; TCRdb's copy keeps in-frame clones and lacks some. The sample records about 100,000 clones, 80% to 90% being singletons. This TCR derives from a human donor with non-small cell lung cancer who had stable disease on radiotherapy plus ipilimumab. The source was peripheral blood, collected from a patient treated with radiotherapy plus ipilimumab. The chain employs TRBV9 and TRBJ2-1; 7 bases align to TRBD2. Written as DNA, the CDR3 is TGTGCCAGCAGCGTAGAGTCGGGCGGGAGCTCCTACAATGAGCAGTTCTTC. It translates to CASSVESGGSSYNEQFF.